This section outlines one T cell receptor (beta chain) sequence together with its context. The identical CDR3 is also encoded by other nucleotide sequences in the sample. The sample is drawn from a study of blood T cell repertoires in COVID-19. In the study overall: COVID-19 samples, acute and convalescent, were from the United States, Italy and Spain. Sources were T cells, B-cell-depleted T cells, or PBMCs; the material itself was cDNA or gDNA.

Original processing notes: Reference gene primer amplification gave estimated nucleated cell counts. Clones were read by immunoSEQ multiplex PCR, and TCRdb kept only the in-frame ones, dropping some. Clonal size and the V and J genes are those of that table, whereas D and trimming came from the DNA. The sample holds 50,000 to 65,000 clones, roughly 90% seen once. The CDR3 is 14 amino acids. In germline, CDR1 is SGHRS, CDR2 YFSETQ. The ends lost 3 bases at V and 5 bases at J; junction bases unmatched: 4. This sequence was found in a human donor in a cohort sampled during active COVID-19. Sequenced input: peripheral blood. The V gene is TRBV5-1, the J gene TRBJ2-2; 7 nucleotides align to TRBD1. DNA for the CDR3: TGCGCCAGCAGCTGGGGACAGTCGACCGGGGAGCTGTTTTTT. Its protein is CASSWGQSTGELFF.